This TCR beta chain was captured by sequencing in a study of blood T cell repertoires in COVID-19. Turning to the study itself: Samples of COVID-19 (acute and convalescent) were obtained from the United States, Italy and Spain. From T cells, B-cell-depleted T cells, or PBMCs came the material, which was cDNA or gDNA.

Per the study methods: Amplification of reference gene primers provided the estimated nucleated cell counts. Profiling relied on immunoSEQ multiplex PCR, and the TCRdb table lists in-frame clones only, not all of them. V, J and clone size reflect that table, while D and trimming were determined from the DNA. Among 120,000 or so clones listed, around 90% were seen once. The V segment lost 5 bases and the J segment 3 bases; nucleotides outside the gene matches: 6. CDR1 is SGHAT, CDR2 FQNNGV, per germline. The CDR3 is made up of 15 amino acids. The chain uses TRBV11-2 and TRBJ2-7; 11 positions agree with TRBD2. Source material: peripheral blood. The source of this sequence is a human donor in a cohort sampled during active COVID-19. CDR3 sequence (DNA): TGTGCCAGCAGCGGATCCGGGACTAGCGGCTACGAGCAGTACTTC. It codes for CASSGSGTSGYEQYF.